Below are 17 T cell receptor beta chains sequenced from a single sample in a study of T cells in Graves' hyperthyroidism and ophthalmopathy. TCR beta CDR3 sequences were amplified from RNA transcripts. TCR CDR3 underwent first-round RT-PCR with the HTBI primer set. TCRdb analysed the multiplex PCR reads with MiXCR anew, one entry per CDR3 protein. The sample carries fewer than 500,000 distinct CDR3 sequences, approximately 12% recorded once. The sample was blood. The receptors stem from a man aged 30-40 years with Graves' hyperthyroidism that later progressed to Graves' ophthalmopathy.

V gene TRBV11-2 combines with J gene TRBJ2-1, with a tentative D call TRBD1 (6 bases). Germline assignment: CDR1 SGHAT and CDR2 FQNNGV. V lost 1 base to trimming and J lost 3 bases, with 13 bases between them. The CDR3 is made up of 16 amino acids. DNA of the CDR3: TGTGCCAGCAGCTTAGTTGTCCGGACAGTCTACAATGAGCAGTTCTTC. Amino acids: CASSLVVRTVYNEQFF.

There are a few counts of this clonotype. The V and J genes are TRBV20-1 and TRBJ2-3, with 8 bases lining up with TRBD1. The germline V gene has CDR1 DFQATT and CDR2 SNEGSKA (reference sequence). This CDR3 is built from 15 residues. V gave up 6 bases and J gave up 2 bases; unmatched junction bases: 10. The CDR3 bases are TGCAGTGCACGGCCGGGACAGGTTATCACAGATACGCAGTATTTT. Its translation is CSARPGQVITDTQYF.

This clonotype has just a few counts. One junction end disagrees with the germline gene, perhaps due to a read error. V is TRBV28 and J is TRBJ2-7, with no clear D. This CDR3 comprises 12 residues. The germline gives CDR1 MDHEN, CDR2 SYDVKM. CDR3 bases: TGTGCCAGCAGTTTAGGAGCCTACGGGCAGTACTTC. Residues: CASSLGAYGQYF.

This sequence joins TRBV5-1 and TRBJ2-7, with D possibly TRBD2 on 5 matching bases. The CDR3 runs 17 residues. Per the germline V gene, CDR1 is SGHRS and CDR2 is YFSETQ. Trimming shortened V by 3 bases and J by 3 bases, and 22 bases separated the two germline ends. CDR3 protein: CASSSAGILNPLYEQYF. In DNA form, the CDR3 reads TGCGCCAGCAGCTCCGCCGGGATACTAAACCCCCTCTACGAGCAGTACTTC.

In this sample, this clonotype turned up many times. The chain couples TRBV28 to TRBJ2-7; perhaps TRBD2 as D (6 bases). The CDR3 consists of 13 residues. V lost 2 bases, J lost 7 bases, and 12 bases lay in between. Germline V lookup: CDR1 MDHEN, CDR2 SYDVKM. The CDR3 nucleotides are TGTGCCAGCAGTTTAAGGCCAGGGAGGGAGCAGTACTTC. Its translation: CASSLRPGREQYF.

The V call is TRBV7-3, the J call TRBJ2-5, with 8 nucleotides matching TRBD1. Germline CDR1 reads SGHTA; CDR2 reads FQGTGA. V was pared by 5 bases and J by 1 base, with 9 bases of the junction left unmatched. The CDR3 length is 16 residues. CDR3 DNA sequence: TGTGCCAGCAGCCCCCCGGGACAGGCAATCCAAGAGACCCAGTACTTC. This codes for CASSPPGQAIQETQYF.

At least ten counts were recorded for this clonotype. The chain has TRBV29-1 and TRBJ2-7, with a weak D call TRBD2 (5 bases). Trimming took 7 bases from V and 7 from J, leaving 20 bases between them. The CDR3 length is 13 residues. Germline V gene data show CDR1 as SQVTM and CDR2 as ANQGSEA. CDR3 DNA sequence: TGCAGCGGGGAAGGGCCAGAGGGTGAGGAGCAGTACTTC. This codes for CSGEGPEGEEQYF.

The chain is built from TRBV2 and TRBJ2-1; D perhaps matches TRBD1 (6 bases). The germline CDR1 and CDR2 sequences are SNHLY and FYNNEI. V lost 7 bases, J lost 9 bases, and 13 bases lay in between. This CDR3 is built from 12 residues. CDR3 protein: CASTWTVIEQFF. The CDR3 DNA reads TGTGCCAGCACCTGGACAGTGATTGAGCAGTTCTTC.

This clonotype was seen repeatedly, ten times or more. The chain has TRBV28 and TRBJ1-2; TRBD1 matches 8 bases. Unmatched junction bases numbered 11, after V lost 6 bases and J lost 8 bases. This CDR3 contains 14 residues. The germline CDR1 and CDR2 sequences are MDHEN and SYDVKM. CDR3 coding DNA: TGTGCCAGCAGCTTCTCGGGACAGGTGAGAGGCTACACCTTC. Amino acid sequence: CASSFSGQVRGYTF.

CDR3 DNA: TGTGCCAGCAGTTTATCCCGTCCCGGGACAGGGGTGGGATCACCCCTCCACTTT. It specifies CASSLSRPGTGVGSPLHF. The rearrangement links TRBV27 to TRBJ1-6, with 10 bases fitting TRBD1. After removal of 0 bases from V and 10 bases from J, the junction contained 12 bases not matched to a gene. Germline-derived CDR1 and CDR2 are MNHEY and SMNVEV (reference sequence). This CDR3 comprises 18 residues.

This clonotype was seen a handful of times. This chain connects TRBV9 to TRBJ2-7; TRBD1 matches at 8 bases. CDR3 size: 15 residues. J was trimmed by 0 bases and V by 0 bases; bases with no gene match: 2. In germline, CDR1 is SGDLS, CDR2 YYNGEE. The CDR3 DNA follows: TGTGCCAGCAGCGTAGCAGGGGGCAACTCCTACGAGCAGTACTTC. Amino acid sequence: CASSVAGGNSYEQYF. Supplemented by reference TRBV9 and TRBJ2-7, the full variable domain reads DSGVTQTPKHLITATGQRVTLRCSPRSGDLSVYWYQQSLDQGLQFLIQYYNGEERAKGNILERFSAQQFPDLHSELNLSSLELGDSALYFCASSVAGGNSYEQYFGPGTRLTVT.

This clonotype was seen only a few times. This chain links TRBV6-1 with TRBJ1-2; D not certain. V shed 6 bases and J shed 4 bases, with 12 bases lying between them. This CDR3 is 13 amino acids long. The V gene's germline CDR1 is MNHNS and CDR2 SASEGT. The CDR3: CASSRHGSYGYTF. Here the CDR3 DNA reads TGTGCCAGCAGCCGCCACGGGTCCTATGGCTACACCTTC.

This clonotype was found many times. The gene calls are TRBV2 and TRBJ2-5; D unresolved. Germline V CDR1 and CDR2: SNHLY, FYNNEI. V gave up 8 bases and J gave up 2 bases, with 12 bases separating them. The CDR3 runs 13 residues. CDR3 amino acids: CASALSRQETQYF. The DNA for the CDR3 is TGTGCCAGCGCCTTAAGTAGGCAAGAGACCCAGTACTTC.

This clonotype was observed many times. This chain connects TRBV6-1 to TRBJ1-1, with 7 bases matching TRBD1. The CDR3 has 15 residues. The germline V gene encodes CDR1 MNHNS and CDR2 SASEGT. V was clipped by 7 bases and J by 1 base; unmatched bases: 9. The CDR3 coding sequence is TGTGCCAGCATTTCCGGGACAGTATGGAACACTGAAGCTTTCTTT. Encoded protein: CASISGTVWNTEAFF.

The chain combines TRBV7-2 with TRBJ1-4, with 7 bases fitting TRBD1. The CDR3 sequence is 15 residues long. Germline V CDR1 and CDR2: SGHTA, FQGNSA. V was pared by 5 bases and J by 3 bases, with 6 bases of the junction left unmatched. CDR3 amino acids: CASSADRVANEKLFF. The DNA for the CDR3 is TGTGCCAGCAGCGCAGACAGGGTGGCTAATGAAAAACTGTTTTTT.

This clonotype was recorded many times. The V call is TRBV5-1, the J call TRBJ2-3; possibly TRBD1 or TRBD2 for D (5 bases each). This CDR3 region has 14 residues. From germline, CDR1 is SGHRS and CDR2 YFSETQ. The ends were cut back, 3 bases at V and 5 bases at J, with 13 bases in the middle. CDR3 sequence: CASSSGTEGDTQYF. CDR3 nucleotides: TGCGCCAGCAGCTCCGGGACCGAGGGAGATACGCAGTATTTT.

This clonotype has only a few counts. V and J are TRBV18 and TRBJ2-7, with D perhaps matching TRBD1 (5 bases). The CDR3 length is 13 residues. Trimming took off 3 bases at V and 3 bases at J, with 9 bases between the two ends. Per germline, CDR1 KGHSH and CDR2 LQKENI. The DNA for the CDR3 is TGTGCCAGCTCACCGCCAGACAGCTACGAGCAGTACTTC. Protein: CASSPPDSYEQYF.